This T cell receptor beta chain was obtained from a study of identical twins. General study points: Clonotypes of the beta chain that were abundant in cord blood carried fewer insertions (memory repertoires showed none). Because invariant MAIT and iNKT cells could be present, zero-insertion analyses could be partly confounded.

Unique molecular identifiers were present on the cDNA, and a universal primer site came from template switching. Each CDR3 protein gets one entry after TCRdb re-called the 5' RACE reads with MiXCR. The sample contains around 530,000 distinct CDR3 sequences, about 16% of which appear only once. Germline values: CDR1 SGHTA, CDR2 FQGTGA. J was trimmed by 6 bases and V by 8 bases; bases with no gene match: 5. The CDR3 is 14 residues long. Turning to this clonotype: The antigen is not known.

These same records also appear under a second study, on yellow fever vaccine responses in identical twins. That paper adds: The authors reported partly convergent, partly personalized vaccine responses in identical twins.

Material for sequencing was CD4+ T cells sorted from blood. The rearrangement uses TRBV7-3 and TRBJ1-5; 12 bases agree with TRBD1. This receptor was obtained from a woman aged 18-35 years in good health. The CDR3 nucleotides read TGTGCCAGCCTCCGGGACAGGGGGCTTCAGCCCCAGCATTTT. This sequence encodes CASLRDRGLQPQHF.